The following is a TCR beta chain sequence with its context. What it binds is unknown. The TCRbeta library was prepared with unique molecular identifiers. MiXCR, run by TCRdb on the PCR reads, gives a single entry per CDR3 protein. The table lists 490,000 or so distinct CDR3 sequences, approximately 10% of them singletons. This sample was included in a study of T-cell reconstitution after alpha-beta-depleted transplantation in children. Study-wide results and caveats: One year after transplant, T-cell counts and diversity came mostly from newly produced T cells.

The CDR3 runs to 16 residues. J was trimmed by 6 bases and V by 6 bases; bases with no gene match: 15. The sequencing here drew on PBMCs, taken before TCRalphabeta/CD19-depleted stem cell transplant. This chain connects TRBV12-3 or TRBV12-4 to TRBJ2-5, with 8 bases fitting TRBD2. This clonotype originated in a child aged 2 to 15 with inherited bone marrow failure, due to receive a stem cell transplant. Written as DNA, the CDR3 is TGTGCCAGCAGCCGGATCCCAGCGGGAGCCGGCCAGACCCAGTACTTC. Translated, it gives CASSRIPAGAGQTQYF.